This T cell receptor (beta chain) appears in the sequencing data of a study of cytotoxic CD8 clonotypes in ibrutinib-treated CLL. CDR1 and CDR2 from the germline V gene are SGHAT and FQNNGV. V shed 6 bases and J 3 bases; nucleotides not matched to a gene: 3. There are 13 residues in the CDR3. The data were produced by immunoSEQ multiplex PCR, yet TCRdb's version contains in-frame clones alone and is incomplete. The table shows some 17,000 clones, with roughly 60% occurring only once. This clone was recorded a few times. Sequencing was performed on PBMCs, taken after 12 months of ibrutinib treatment. The receptor comes from a human donor with chronic lymphocytic leukemia. This chain connects TRBV11-2 to TRBJ2-7; 9 bases agree with TRBD2. The CDR3 DNA reads as TGTGCCAGCAGAGGACTAGCGAACTACGAGCAGTACTTC. Its translation: CASRGLANYEQYF.